These 26 T cell receptor beta chains share one sample of origin, sequenced in a study of blood T cell repertoires in COVID-19. Libraries were prepared by immunoSEQ multiplex PCR; TCRdb keeps only in-frame clonotypes and omits some of them. Among 380,000 or so clones, approximately 86% were seen once, and the ten largest hold roughly 2%. Specimen: PBMCs or T cells enriched from blood (not recorded which). All receptors derive from a woman between 40 and 50 years old with acute COVID-19.

The chain couples TRBV6-5 to TRBJ1-4; a possible D gene is TRBD1 (5 bases). The V end was cut by 11 bases, the J end by 4 bases, with 14 bases between. The CDR3 consists of 13 residues. Germline CDR1 and CDR2: MNHEY and SVGAGI. This CDR3 is CASGNPGNEKLFF. CDR3 DNA: TGTGCCTCAGGGAATCCGGGTAATGAAAAACTGTTTTTT.

In its sample, this clone was seen once. The chain is built from TRBV5-1 and TRBJ1-1; D is possibly TRBD1 (6 bases). V lost 4 bases to trimming and J lost 1 base, with 14 bases between them. The CDR3 has 15 amino acids. Germline assignment: CDR1 SGHRS and CDR2 YFSETQ. The CDR3, as DNA: TGCGCCAGCAGCCAAGGGCCAGGGGCGAACACTGAAGCTTTCTTT. This gives the protein CASSQGPGANTEAFF.

J is TRBJ1-3 and V is TRBV5-6, with D perhaps TRBD1 (5 bases). V was pared by 2 bases and J by 1 base, with 10 bases between. Germline V lookup: CDR1 SGHDT, CDR2 YYEEEE. The CDR3 runs 15 residues. For the CDR3, the DNA is TGTGCCAGCAGCTTACAGGTTAATTCTGGAAACACCATATATTTT. Its protein is CASSLQVNSGNTIYF.

The genes are TRBV11-3 and TRBJ2-1; D remains unclear. Germline CDR1 SGHNT, CDR2 YENEEA. The CDR3 consists of 13 residues. Between the trimmed V and J ends, which lost 4 bases and 7 bases, there was a span of 11 bases. CDR3 coding DNA: TGTGCCAGCAGCTCCGCAAGAGAAAATGAGCAGTTCTTC. Translating gives CASSSARENEQFF. Looking up the rest from reference TRBV11-3 and TRBJ2-1 gives the full variable domain: EAGVVQSPRYKIIEKKQPVAFWCNPISGHNTLYWYLQNLGQGPELLIRYENEEAVDDSQLPKDRFSAERLKGVDSTLKIQPAELGDSAVYLCASSSARENEQFFGPGTRLTVL.

The chain uses TRBV24-1 and TRBJ2-3, with 13 bases matching TRBD2. In germline, CDR1 is KGHDR, CDR2 SFDVKD. The CDR3 totals 16 residues. V lost 4 bases, J lost 3 bases, and 3 bases stayed unmatched. In DNA form, the CDR3 reads TGTGCCACCAGTGACCTGACTAGCGGGGGGACAGATACGCAGTATTTT. This codes for CATSDLTSGGTDTQYF.

CDR3 in amino acids: CASSAAGTEQETQYF. In DNA, the CDR3 is TGCGCCAGCAGCGCAGCCGGGACAGAACAAGAGACCCAGTACTTC. J is TRBJ2-5 and V is TRBV5-1; 7 bases agree with TRBD1. With V trimmed by 4 bases and J by 2 bases, 8 bases remained unmatched. Germline values: CDR1 SGHRS, CDR2 YFSETQ. The CDR3 covers 15 residues.

The chain couples TRBV21-1 to TRBJ2-1; the table gives TRBD2 as D, unverified against the DNA. TRBV21-1 is a pseudogene. This CDR3 has 15 residues. DNA of the CDR3: TGTGCCAGCAGAAACAGCGGGGGGGTTTATAATGAGCAGTTCTTC. Amino acids: CASRNSGGVYNEQFF.

This clone was seen a few times. CDR3: CASSADRGHEQFF. The CDR3 DNA follows: TGTGCCAGCAGCGCAGACAGGGGGCATGAGCAGTTCTTC. The chain couples TRBV7-9 to TRBJ2-1, with 10 positions matching TRBD1. The CDR3 spans 13 residues. CDR1 SEHNR and CDR2 FQNEAQ come from the germline V gene (reference sequence). V was pared by 5 bases and J by 8 bases, with 3 bases of the junction left unmatched. Drawing the rest from reference TRBV7-9 and TRBJ2-1, the complete variable domain is DTGVSQNPRHKITKRGQNVTFRCDPISEHNRLYWYRQTLGQGPEFLTYFQNEAQLEKSRLLSDRFSAERPKGSFSTLEIQRTEQGDSAMYLCASSADRGHEQFFGPGTRLTVL.

This chain connects TRBV14 to TRBJ2-3; weak D call: TRBD2 (7 bases). The CDR3 contains 18 residues. V lost 1 base and J lost 2, with 19 bases in between. Germline V CDR1 and CDR2: SGHDN, FVKESK. The CDR3 protein is CASSQGMGGPFITDTQYF. The DNA for the CDR3 is TGTGCCAGCAGCCAAGGAATGGGGGGGCCCTTTATCACAGATACGCAGTATTTT.

CDR3 in amino acids: CTSSQDGGPGRNTEAFF. The CDR3 nucleotides read TGCACCAGCAGCCAAGATGGGGGCCCAGGGCGGAACACTGAAGCTTTCTTT. The V gene is TRBV1, the J gene TRBJ1-1; the table's TRBD1 call for D was not verified on the DNA. TRBV1 is an annotated pseudogene. The CDR3 runs to 17 residues.

This clone was counted between two and nine times. The chain carries TRBV5-6 and TRBJ1-2; perhaps TRBD1 as D (6 bases). Between the trimmed V and J ends, which lost 0 bases and 5 bases, there was a span of 8 bases. Germline CDR1 reads SGHDT; CDR2 reads YYEEEE. The CDR3 sequence is 13 residues long. CDR3 loop: CASSLVGGYGYTF. CDR3 nucleotides: TGTGCCAGCAGCTTGGTAGGGGGTTATGGCTACACCTTC.

Of note for this clone: One end of the junction fails to match germline, which may point to a read error. The chain is built from TRBV29-1 and TRBJ1-4; possibly TRBD1 for D (6 bases). CDR3 length: 12 residues. Germline values: CDR1 SQVTM, CDR2 ANQGSEA. The DNA for the CDR3 is TGCAGCGTTGTTGAGGTTGACGGGGGGCCCTGTTTT. Its translation is CSVVEVDGGPCF.

The rearrangement links TRBV2 to TRBJ2-1, with D perhaps matching TRBD1 (6 bases). This CDR3 spans 13 amino acids. The germline V gene encodes CDR1 SNHLY and CDR2 FYNNEI. Trimming pared 4 bases from V and 6 bases from J, leaving 10 bases between. CDR3 in amino acids: CASSGQGGNEQFF. CDR3 coding DNA: TGTGCCAGCAGTGGGCAAGGGGGCAATGAGCAGTTCTTC.

This chain uses TRBV30 with TRBJ1-2, with 10 bases lining up with TRBD1. This CDR3 contains 11 residues. Germline-derived CDR1 and CDR2 are GTSNPN and SVGIG (reference sequence). J lost 6 bases, V lost 7 bases, and 2 bases had no gene match. The CDR3, as DNA: TGTGCCTCGACAGGGGGCGATGGCTACACCTTC. Amino acid sequence: CASTGGDGYTF.

This CDR3 is CASSVAAGIDYLSSYNEQFF. DNA of the CDR3: TGTGCCAGCAGCGTAGCGGCTGGGATCGACTACCTGAGCTCCTACAATGAGCAGTTCTTC. This sequence joins TRBV9 and TRBJ2-1; TRBD2 might be the D (5 bases). V lost 0 bases to trimming and J lost 0 bases, with 22 bases between them. This CDR3 is 20 amino acids long. Germline-derived CDR1 and CDR2 are SGDLS and YYNGEE.

The chain carries TRBV19 and TRBJ1-1; 7 bases are shared with TRBD1. CDR1 is LNHDA, CDR2 SQIVND, per germline (reference sequence). The CDR3 has 18 amino acids. With 3 bases clipped from V and 8 bases from J, the junction kept 21 bases outside the gene matches. The CDR3 reads CASSITPGQRGRGVEAFF. CDR3 in DNA: TGTGCCAGTAGTATTACTCCGGGACAGAGGGGCAGGGGGGTCGAAGCTTTCTTT. Variable domain in full (rest from reference TRBV19 and TRBJ1-1): DGGITQSPKYLFRKEGQNVTLSCEQNLNHDAMYWYRQDPGQGLRLIYYSQIVNDFQKGDIAEGYSVSREKKESFPLTVTSAQKNPTAFYLCASSITPGQRGRGVEAFFGQGTRLTVV.

The table lists this clone with a count of one. The rearrangement joins TRBV5-4 to TRBJ2-2, with 8 nucleotides matching TRBD2. This CDR3 spans 16 amino acids. V trimming: 3 bases; J trimming: 4 bases; junction bases outside the gene matches: 8. CDR1 is SGHNT and CDR2 is YYREEE in the germline V gene (reference sequence). The CDR3 sequence: CASSSERGQFTGELFF. As DNA, the CDR3 is TGTGCCAGCAGCTCAGAGCGGGGGCAATTCACCGGGGAGCTGTTTTTT.

The rearrangement joins TRBV5-5 to TRBJ2-6, with 7 bases that match TRBD1. The length of the CDR3 is 15 residues. Germline V gives CDR1 SGHKS, CDR2 YYEKEE (reference sequence). J lost 2 bases, V lost 4 bases, and 3 bases had no gene match. The CDR3 loop is CASSIGTAGANVLTF. The CDR3 DNA reads TGTGCCAGCAGCATCGGGACAGCTGGGGCCAACGTCCTGACTTTC. Full variable domain (outside the CDR3, taken from reference TRBV5-5 and TRBJ2-6): DAGVTQSPTHLIKTRGQQVTLRCSPISGHKSVSWYQQVLGQGPQFIFQYYEKEERGRGNFPDRFSARQFPNYSSELNVNALLLGDSALYLCASSIGTAGANVLTFGAGSRLTVL.

The CDR3 bases are TGCGCCAGCAGGGTTACCGGGACAGGGAATTCACCCCTCCACTTT. Protein product: CASRVTGTGNSPLHF. The chain employs TRBV5-1 and TRBJ1-6; 9 bases line up with TRBD1. This CDR3 contains 15 residues. V trimming: 5 bases; J trimming: 7 bases; junction bases outside the gene matches: 7. The germline CDR1 and CDR2 sequences are SGHRS and YFSETQ.

The chain employs TRBV5-8 and TRBJ1-4; no firm D call. The CDR3 is 17 amino acids. Germline V lookup: CDR1 SGHTS, CDR2 YDEGEE. V lost 2 bases and J lost 0, with 14 bases in between. The CDR3 region is CASSFRGLPATNEKLFF. The CDR3 DNA follows: TGTGCCAGCAGCTTCCGCGGCTTACCTGCAACTAATGAAAAACTGTTTTTT.

The genes are TRBV5-8 and TRBJ1-4; 11 positions match TRBD1. The CDR3 length is 15 residues. V lost 4 bases and J lost 8; bases outside the gene matches: 7. Germline assignment: CDR1 SGHTS and CDR2 YDEGEE. CDR3 in DNA: TGTGCCAGCAGCCGTTCTGGGACAGGGGGAGAAAAACTGTTTTTT. Translated: CASSRSGTGGEKLFF.

The CDR3 protein is CASSDPTSGVETQYF. The CDR3 DNA sequence: TGCGCCAGCAGCGACCCGACTAGCGGGGTCGAGACCCAGTACTTC. V usage is TRBV5-1 and J usage is TRBJ2-5; 11 nucleotides match TRBD2. Unmatched junction bases numbered 7, after V lost 4 bases and J lost 5 bases. Germline CDR1 reads SGHRS; CDR2 reads YFSETQ. The CDR3 is made up of 15 amino acids.

The chain couples TRBV14 to TRBJ1-1; maybe TRBD1 (6 bases). Germline assignment: CDR1 SGHDN and CDR2 FVKESK. V lost 4 bases and J 1 base, leaving 10 bases between the germline ends. This CDR3 has 14 residues. This chain's CDR3 is CASSLTGWNTEAFF. CDR3 DNA: TGTGCCAGCAGCCTCACAGGGTGGAACACTGAAGCTTTCTTT.

V and J are TRBV27 and TRBJ1-5, with TRBD1 identical over 11 bases. The length of the CDR3 is 15 residues. V shed 6 bases and J 2 bases; nucleotides not matched to a gene: 3. Looked up from germline, CDR1 is MNHEY and CDR2 is SMNVEV (reference sequence). Here the CDR3 DNA reads TGTGCCAGCAGGGGACAGGGGGATCGCAATCAGCCCCAGCATTTT. Protein: CASRGQGDRNQPQHF.

This chain connects TRBV12-3 or TRBV12-4 to TRBJ1-2; possible D gene TRBD1, 5 bases. Trimming left V 7 bases short and J 2 bases short, with 8 bases between. The CDR3 covers 12 residues. The CDR3, as DNA: TGTGCCAGCATCACAGGCAACTATGGCTACACCTTC. The encoded protein is CASITGNYGYTF.

V gene TRBV2 combines with J gene TRBJ2-7; 7 positions agree with TRBD2. V lost 2 bases and J lost 3; bases outside the gene matches: 1. There are 13 residues in the CDR3. Germline CDR1 and CDR2: SNHLY and FYNNEI. CDR3: CASSESGGYEQYF. CDR3 nucleotide sequence: TGTGCCAGCAGTGAATCGGGGGGCTACGAGCAGTACTTC.